The next 8 T cell receptor beta chains were all read from a single sample in a study of molecular identifiers for immune sequencing clone quantification. TCRdb re-called the PCR reads with MiXCR, one entry per CDR3 protein. This sample yields 70,000 to 95,000 distinct CDR3 sequences, of which under 20% are seen a single time; roughly 0.85% belongs to the top ten. The source material was naive CD8+ T cells from blood, with Jurkat cell RNA spiked in. Stated subset: FACS-sorted CD8+CD4-CCR7+CD45RA+ naive T cells. The receptor source for this set is a human donor in good health. Some libraries in this study had Jurkat cell RNA spiked in.

This clonotype appeared many times. The rearrangement uses TRBV20-1 and TRBJ1-1; D gene ambiguous. The CDR3 runs 14 residues. V dropped 4 bases and J dropped 0 bases, with 12 bases sitting between them. CDR1 is DFQATT and CDR2 is SNEGSKA in the germline V gene (reference sequence). CDR3 in amino acids: CSATSYEVNTEAFF. The CDR3 nucleotides read TGCAGTGCTACCTCTTATGAGGTGAACACTGAAGCTTTCTTT.

This clonotype was counted at least ten times. This sequence joins TRBV19 and TRBJ2-5, with D possibly matching TRBD1 (6 bases). Germline V gene lookup returns CDR1 LNHDA and CDR2 SQIVND (reference sequence). CDR3 length equals 14 residues. The ends were cut back, 3 bases at V and 5 bases at J, with 13 bases in the middle. CDR3 coding DNA: TGTGCCAGTAGTATGGACAGAGGCTATGAGACCCAGTACTTC. Encoded protein: CASSMDRGYETQYF.

This clonotype was seen at least ten times. The rearrangement joins TRBV11-2 to TRBJ2-1, with TRBD2 matching 9 bases. This CDR3 spans 15 amino acids. CDR1 is SGHAT and CDR2 is FQNNGV in the germline V gene. Trimming at V came to 1 base and at J to 5 bases, leaving 3 bases not matched to a gene. The CDR3 loop reads CASSLVAGENNEQFF. Here the CDR3 DNA reads TGTGCCAGCAGCTTAGTAGCGGGAGAGAACAATGAGCAGTTCTTC. Using reference TRBV11-2 and TRBJ2-1 for the parts outside the CDR3, the full variable domain is EAGVAQSPRYKIIEKRQSVAFWCNPISGHATLYWYQQILGQGPKLLIQFQNNGVVDDSQLPKDRFSAERLKGVDSTLKIQPAKLEDSAVYLCASSLVAGENNEQFFGPGTRLTVL.

About this clonotype: The junction departs from germline at one end; a sequencing error may be responsible. The rearrangement uses TRBV19 and TRBJ2-7; D perhaps matches TRBD1 (6 bases). This CDR3 has 14 amino acids. The germline gives CDR1 LNHDA, CDR2 SQIVND (reference sequence). The CDR3 is CASSYRDTSYERYF. The DNA for the CDR3 is TGTGCCAGTAGTTACCGGGACACCTCCTACGAGCGGTACTTC.

This clonotype appeared many times. The V gene is TRBV3-1, the J gene TRBJ1-5; a weak D match, TRBD1 (6 bases). Germline V lookup: CDR1 LGHDT, CDR2 YNNKEL (reference sequence). This CDR3 comprises 13 residues. V was shortened by 0 bases and J by 10 bases, with 10 bases between the two germline ends. In nucleotides, the CDR3 is TGTGCCAGCAGCCAAGATACAGGGTTACCCCAGCATTTT. It encodes CASSQDTGLPQHF.

This clonotype was detected many times. This sequence joins TRBV7-9 and TRBJ2-7; D remains unclear. In germline, CDR1 is SEHNR, CDR2 FQNEAQ (reference sequence). This CDR3 spans 14 amino acids. Trimming took 3 bases from V and 3 from J, leaving 12 bases between them. CDR3 loop: CASSFSRAGYEQYF. The CDR3 DNA follows: TGTGCCAGCAGCTTCAGTAGGGCCGGCTACGAGCAGTACTTC.

The chain has TRBV20-1 and TRBJ2-7; 8 positions match TRBD2. J was trimmed by 0 bases and V by 5 bases; bases with no gene match: 6. CDR1 DFQATT and CDR2 SNEGSKA come from the germline V gene (reference sequence). The CDR3 totals 14 residues. The CDR3 sequence: CSASPSGSSYEQYF. The CDR3 DNA follows: TGCAGTGCTTCCCCCAGCGGGAGCTCCTACGAGCAGTACTTC.

This clonotype was seen repeatedly, ten times or more. The chain combines TRBV5-4 with TRBJ2-2; D ambiguous. V lost 0 bases to trimming and J lost 6 bases, with 12 bases between them. The CDR3 contains 15 residues. Germline-derived CDR1 and CDR2 are SGHNT and YYREEE (reference sequence). CDR3 nucleotides: TGTGCCAGCAGCTTGGCCGGGTTAGGGTCCGGGGAGCTGTTTTTT. Translated: CASSLAGLGSGELFF.